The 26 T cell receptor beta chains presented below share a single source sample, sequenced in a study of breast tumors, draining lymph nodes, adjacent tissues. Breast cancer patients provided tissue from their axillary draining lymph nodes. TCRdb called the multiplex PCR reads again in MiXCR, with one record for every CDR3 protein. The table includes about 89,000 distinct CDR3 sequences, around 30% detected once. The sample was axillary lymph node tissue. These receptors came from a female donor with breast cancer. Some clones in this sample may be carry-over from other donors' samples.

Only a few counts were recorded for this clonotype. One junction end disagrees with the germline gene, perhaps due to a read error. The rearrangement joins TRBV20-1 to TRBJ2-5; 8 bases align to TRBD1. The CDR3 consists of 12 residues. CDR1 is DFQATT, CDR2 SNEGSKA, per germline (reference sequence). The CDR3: CSARFRGQTPCF. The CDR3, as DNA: TGCAGTGCTAGATTCAGGGGGCAGACCCCGTGCTTC.

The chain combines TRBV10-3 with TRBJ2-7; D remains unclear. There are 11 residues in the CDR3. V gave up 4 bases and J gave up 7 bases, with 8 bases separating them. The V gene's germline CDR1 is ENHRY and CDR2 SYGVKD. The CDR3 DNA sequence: TGTGCCATCAGTGGGTCACTAGAGCAGTACTTC. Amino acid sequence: CAISGSLEQYF.

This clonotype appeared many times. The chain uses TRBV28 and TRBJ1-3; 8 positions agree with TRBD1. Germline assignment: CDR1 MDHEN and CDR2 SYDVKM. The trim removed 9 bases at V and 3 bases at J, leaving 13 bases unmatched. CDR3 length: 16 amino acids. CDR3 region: CASRMGQVAFGNTIYF. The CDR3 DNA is TGTGCCAGTAGGATGGGACAGGTCGCTTTTGGAAACACCATATATTTT.

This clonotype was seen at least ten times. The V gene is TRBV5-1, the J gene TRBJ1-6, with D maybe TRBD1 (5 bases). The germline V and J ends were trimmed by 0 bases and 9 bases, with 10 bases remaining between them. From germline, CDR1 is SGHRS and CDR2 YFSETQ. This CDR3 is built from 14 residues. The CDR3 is CASSLAQGGSPLHF. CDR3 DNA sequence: TGCGCCAGCAGCTTGGCTCAGGGTGGTTCACCCCTCCACTTT.

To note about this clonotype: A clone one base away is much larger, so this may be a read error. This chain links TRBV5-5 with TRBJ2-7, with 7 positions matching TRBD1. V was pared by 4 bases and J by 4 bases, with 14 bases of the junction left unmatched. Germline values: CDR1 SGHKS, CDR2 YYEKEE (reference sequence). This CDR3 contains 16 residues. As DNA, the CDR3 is TGTGCCAGCAGCCCTGGACAGGCAACCTCCCGTTACGAGCAGTACTTC. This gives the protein CASSPGQATSRYEQYF.

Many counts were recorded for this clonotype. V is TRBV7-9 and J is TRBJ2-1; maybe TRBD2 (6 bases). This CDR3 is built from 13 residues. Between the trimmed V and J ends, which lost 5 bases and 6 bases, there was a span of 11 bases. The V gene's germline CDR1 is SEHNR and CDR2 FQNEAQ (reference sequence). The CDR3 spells CASSDGTRNEQFF. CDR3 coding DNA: TGTGCCAGCAGCGACGGGACTCGCAATGAGCAGTTCTTC.

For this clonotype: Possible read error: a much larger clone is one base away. The CDR3 spells CASSQIGQGATNEKLFF. The CDR3 nucleotides read TGTGCCAGCAGTCAAATTGGACAGGGGGCAACTAATGAAAAACTGTTTTTT. This chain links TRBV6-1 with TRBJ1-4; 10 bases agree with TRBD1. The junction had 6 bases not matched to a gene; V was cut back by 5 bases and J by 0 bases. The CDR3 extends over 17 amino acids. CDR1 and CDR2 from the germline V gene are MNHNS and SASEGT.

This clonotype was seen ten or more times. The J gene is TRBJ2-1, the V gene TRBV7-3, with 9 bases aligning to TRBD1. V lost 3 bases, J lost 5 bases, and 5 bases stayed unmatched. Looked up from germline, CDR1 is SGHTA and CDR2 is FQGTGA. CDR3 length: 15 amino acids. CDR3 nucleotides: TGTGCCAGCAGCTTGGGACAGGGCTGGAACAATGAGCAGTTCTTC. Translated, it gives CASSLGQGWNNEQFF.

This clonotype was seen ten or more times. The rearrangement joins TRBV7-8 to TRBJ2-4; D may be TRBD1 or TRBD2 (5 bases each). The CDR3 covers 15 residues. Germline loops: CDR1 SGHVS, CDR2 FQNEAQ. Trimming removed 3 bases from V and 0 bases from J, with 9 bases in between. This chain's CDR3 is CASSLHGGAKNIQYF. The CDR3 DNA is TGTGCCAGCAGCTTGCATGGGGGAGCCAAAAACATTCAGTACTTC.

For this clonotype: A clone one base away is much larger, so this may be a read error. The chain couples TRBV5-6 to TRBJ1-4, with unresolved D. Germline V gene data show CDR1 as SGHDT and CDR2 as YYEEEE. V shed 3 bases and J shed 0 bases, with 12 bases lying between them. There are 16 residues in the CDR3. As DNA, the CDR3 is TGTGCCAGCAGCTCCAACGACGGTACAACTAATGAAAAACTGTTTTTT. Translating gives CASSSNDGTTNEKLFF.

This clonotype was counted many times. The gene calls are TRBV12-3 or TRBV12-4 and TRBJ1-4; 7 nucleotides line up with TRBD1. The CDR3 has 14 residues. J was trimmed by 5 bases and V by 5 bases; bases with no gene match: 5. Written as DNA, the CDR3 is TGTGCCAGCAGTGAGACAGGGCCAAATGAAAAACTGTTTTTT. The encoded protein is CASSETGPNEKLFF.

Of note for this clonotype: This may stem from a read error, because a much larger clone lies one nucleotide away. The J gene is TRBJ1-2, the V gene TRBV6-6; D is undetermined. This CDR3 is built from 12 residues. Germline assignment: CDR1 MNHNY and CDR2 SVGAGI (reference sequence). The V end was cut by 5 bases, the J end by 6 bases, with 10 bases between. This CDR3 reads CASSHDGDGYTF. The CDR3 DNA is TGTGCCAGCAGTCACGACGGTGATGGCTACACCTTC.

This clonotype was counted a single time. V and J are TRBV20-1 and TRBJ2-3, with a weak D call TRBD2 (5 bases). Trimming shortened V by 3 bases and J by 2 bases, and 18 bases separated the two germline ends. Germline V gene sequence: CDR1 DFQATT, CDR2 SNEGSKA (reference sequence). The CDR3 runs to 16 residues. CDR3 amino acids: CSASWRFSGNTDTQYF. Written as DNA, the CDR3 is TGCAGTGCTAGTTGGCGTTTTTCGGGGAACACAGATACGCAGTATTTT.

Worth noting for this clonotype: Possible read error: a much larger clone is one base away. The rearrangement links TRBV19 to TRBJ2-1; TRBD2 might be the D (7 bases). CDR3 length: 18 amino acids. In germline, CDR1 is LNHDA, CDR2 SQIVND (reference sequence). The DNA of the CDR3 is TGTACCAGTAGTATAGATGTTTGGGGGGGGCGGGGAAACAATGAGCAGTTCTTC. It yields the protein CTSSIDVWGGRGNNEQFF.

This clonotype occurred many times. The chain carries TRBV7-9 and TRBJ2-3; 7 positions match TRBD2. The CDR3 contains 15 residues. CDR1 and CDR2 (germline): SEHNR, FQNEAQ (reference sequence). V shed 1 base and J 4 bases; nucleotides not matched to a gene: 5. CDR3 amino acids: CASSLGTGGPDTQYF. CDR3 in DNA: TGTGCCAGCAGCTTAGGGACGGGAGGACCAGATACGCAGTATTTT.

CDR3 DNA sequence: TGTGCCAGCATCCCGCGGGGCGGGGGGGCACCTGAAGCTTTCTTT. Protein sequence: CASIPRGGGAPEAFF. The rearrangement uses TRBV6-1 and TRBJ1-1; D perhaps matches TRBD1 (6 bases). Trimming left V 7 bases short and J 6 bases short, with 21 bases between. The CDR3 runs to 15 residues. Germline loops: CDR1 MNHNS, CDR2 SASEGT.

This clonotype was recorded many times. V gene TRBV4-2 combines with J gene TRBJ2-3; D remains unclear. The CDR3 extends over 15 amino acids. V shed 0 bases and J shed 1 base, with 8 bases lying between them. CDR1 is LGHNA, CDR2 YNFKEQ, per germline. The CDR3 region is CASSQEALRTDTQYF. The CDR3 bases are TGTGCCAGCAGCCAAGAGGCCCTCCGCACAGATACGCAGTATTTT.

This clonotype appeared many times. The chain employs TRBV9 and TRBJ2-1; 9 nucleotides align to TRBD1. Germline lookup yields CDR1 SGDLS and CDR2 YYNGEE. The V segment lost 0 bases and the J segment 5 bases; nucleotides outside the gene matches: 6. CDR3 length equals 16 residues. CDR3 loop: CASSVDPGTGNNEQFF. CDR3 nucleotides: TGTGCCAGCAGCGTAGACCCCGGGACAGGGAACAATGAGCAGTTCTTC. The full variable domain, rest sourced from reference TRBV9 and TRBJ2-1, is DSGVTQTPKHLITATGQRVTLRCSPRSGDLSVYWYQQSLDQGLQFLIQYYNGEERAKGNILERFSAQQFPDLHSELNLSSLELGDSALYFCASSVDPGTGNNEQFFGPGTRLTVL.

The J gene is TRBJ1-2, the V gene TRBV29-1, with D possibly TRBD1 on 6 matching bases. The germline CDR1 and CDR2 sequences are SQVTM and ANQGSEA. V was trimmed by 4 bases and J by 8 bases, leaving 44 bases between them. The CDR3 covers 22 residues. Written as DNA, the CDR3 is TGCAGCGTTGCCGCCGGGGCAGGGGACGGGGGGTCATTGGAGGTGAAACCGAAAGGCTACACCTTC. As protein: CSVAAGAGDGGSLEVKPKGYTF. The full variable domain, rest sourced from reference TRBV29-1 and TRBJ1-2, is SAVISQKPSRDICQRGTSLTIQCQVDSQVTMMFWYRQQPGQSLTLIATANQGSEATYESGFVIDKFPISRPNLTFSTLTVSNMSPEDSSIYLCSVAAGAGDGGSLEVKPKGYTFGSGTRLTVV.

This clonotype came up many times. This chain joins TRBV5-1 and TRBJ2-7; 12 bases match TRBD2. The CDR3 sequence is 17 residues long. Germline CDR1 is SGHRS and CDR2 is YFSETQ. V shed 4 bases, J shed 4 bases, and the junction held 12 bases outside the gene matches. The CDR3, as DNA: TGCGCCAGCAGCCCGAGGGGACTAGCGGGCCGGAGGTACGAGCAGTACTTC. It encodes CASSPRGLAGRRYEQYF.

CDR3 sequence: CASSLEIGSNQPQHF. CDR3 in DNA: TGTGCCAGCAGCTTAGAAATTGGGAGCAATCAGCCCCAGCATTTT. The chain recombines TRBV7-2 with TRBJ1-5, with D unresolved. The CDR3 has 15 amino acids. Germline CDR1 SGHTA, CDR2 FQGNSA. Trimming shortened V by 1 base and J by 1 base, and 8 bases separated the two germline ends.

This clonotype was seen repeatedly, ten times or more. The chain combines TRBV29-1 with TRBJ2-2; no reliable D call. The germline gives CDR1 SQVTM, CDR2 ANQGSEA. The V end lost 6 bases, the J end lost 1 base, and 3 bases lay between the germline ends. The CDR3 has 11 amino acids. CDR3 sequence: CSVQNTGELFF. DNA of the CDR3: TGCAGCGTACAGAACACCGGGGAGCTGTTTTTT.

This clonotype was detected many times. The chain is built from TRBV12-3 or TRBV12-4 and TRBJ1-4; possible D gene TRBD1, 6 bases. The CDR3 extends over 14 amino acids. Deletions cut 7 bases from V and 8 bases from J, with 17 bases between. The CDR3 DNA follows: TGTGCCAGCAACTCGAGGGGGGTGCGAGAAAAACTGTTTTTT. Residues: CASNSRGVREKLFF.

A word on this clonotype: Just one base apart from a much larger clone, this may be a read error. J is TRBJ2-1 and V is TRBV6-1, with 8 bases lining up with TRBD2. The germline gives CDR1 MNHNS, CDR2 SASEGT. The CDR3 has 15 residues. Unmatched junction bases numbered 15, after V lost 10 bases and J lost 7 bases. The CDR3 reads CATALGPAGVNEQFF. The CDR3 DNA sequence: TGTGCCACCGCCCTCGGACCAGCGGGAGTAAATGAGCAGTTCTTC.

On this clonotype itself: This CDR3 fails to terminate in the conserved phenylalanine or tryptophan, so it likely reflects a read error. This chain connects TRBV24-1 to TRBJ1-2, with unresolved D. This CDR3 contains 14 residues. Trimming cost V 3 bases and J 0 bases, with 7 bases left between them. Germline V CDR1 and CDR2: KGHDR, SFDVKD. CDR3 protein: CATSDLGSNYGYTL. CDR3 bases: TGTGCCACCAGTGATCTTGGGTCTAACTATGGCTACACCCTC.

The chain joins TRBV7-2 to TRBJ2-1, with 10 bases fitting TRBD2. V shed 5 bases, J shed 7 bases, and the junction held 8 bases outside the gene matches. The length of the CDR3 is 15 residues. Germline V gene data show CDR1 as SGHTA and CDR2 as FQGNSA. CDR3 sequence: CASSTTSGQGNEQFF. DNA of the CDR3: TGTGCCAGCAGCACGACTAGCGGGCAAGGGAATGAGCAGTTCTTC.